This TCR beta chain was identified in a study of T cells in Graves' hyperthyroidism and ophthalmopathy. Regions amplified from RNA transcripts were the TCR beta CDR3 regions. HTBI primers were employed in a first-round RT-PCR of the TCR CDR3. TCRdb ran MiXCR on the multiplex PCR reads and lists one entry per CDR3 protein. The table lists 550,000 to 700,000 distinct CDR3 sequences, about 45% of them singletons. Of note for this clonotype: Its target is unknown.

Trimming removed 6 bases from V and 2 bases from J, with 18 bases in between. This CDR3 is 16 amino acids long. Germline assignment: CDR1 SNHLY and CDR2 FYNNEI. Study-level results: Ophthalmopathy was predicted by the model a median of about six months ahead of onset. Most thyroid clonotypes expanded above 0.001 were also detected in blood.

The TCR sequence derives from an adult woman with Graves' disease, either hyperthyroidism or ophthalmopathy (not recorded which). The sequenced material came from peripheral blood or thyroid tissue (not recorded which). The genes are TRBV2 and TRBJ2-3; D gene ambiguous. The CDR3 protein is CASSDRLVLPTDTQYF. In DNA form, the CDR3 reads TGTGCCAGCAGCGACCGGCTAGTGTTGCCCACAGATACGCAGTATTTT.